The rows below give T cell receptor beta chains drawn from one sample of a study of vaccination effects on CD4 cells after COVID-19. Antigens of these TCRs are unknown. Generated by immunoSEQ multiplex PCR, the TCRdb table keeps only in-frame clones and is missing some. The top ten clones hold more than 5% of a sample with about 30,000 clones, roughly 76% of them seen once. The source material was CD4+ T cells from PBMCs cultured with SARS-CoV-2 spike peptides, sampled after COVID-19 vaccination. These receptors all stem from a human donor who received a COVID-19 vaccine. Some clones in this sample may be carry-over from other donors' samples. Each CDR3 is given with its conserved first and last residue. The order of the fields is CDR3 protein, CDR3 DNA, J gene, V gene, D gene, clone size. The D gene is left open where the match is weak. Clone size, where shown, is once, few, many, or a class for clones that have expanded.

cdr3_aa: CASRVGSPASPLHF; cdr3_nt: TGCGCCAGCAGGGTCGGCTCCCCTGCTTCACCCCTCCACTTT; j_call: TRBJ1-6; v_call: TRBV5-1; d_call: NA; clone_size: NA
cdr3_aa: CASKTGSGNEQFF; cdr3_nt: TGTGCCAGCAAGACAGGGTCTGGTAATGAGCAGTTCTTC; j_call: TRBJ2-1; v_call: TRBV6-5; d_call: TRBD1; clone_size: NA
cdr3_aa: CASRAGGYNPKSTDTQYF; cdr3_nt: TGTGCCAGTCGAGCGGGGGGATACAATCCGAAAAGCACAGATACGCAGTATTTT; j_call: TRBJ2-3; v_call: TRBV19; d_call: TRBD2; clone_size: NA
cdr3_aa: CASSARDRVNTGELFF; cdr3_nt: TGTGCCAGCAGCGCCCGGGACAGGGTGAACACCGGGGAGCTGTTTTTT; j_call: TRBJ2-2; v_call: TRBV7-2; d_call: TRBD1; clone_size: NA
cdr3_aa: CASSQGGRAGGPLSTDTQYF; cdr3_nt: TGCGCCAGCAGCCAAGGAGGTCGAGCCGGGGGGCCCCTAAGCACAGATACGCAGTATTTT; j_call: TRBJ2-3; v_call: TRBV4-3; d_call: NA; clone_size: few
cdr3_aa: CASSLSGRSNEQFF; cdr3_nt: TGTGCCAGCAGTTTATCGGGACGGAGCAATGAGCAGTTCTTC; j_call: TRBJ2-1; v_call: TRBV27; d_call: NA; clone_size: NA
cdr3_aa: CASSLRAESGNTIYF; cdr3_nt: TGTGCCAGCAGCTTGAGGGCAGAGTCTGGAAACACCATATATTTT; j_call: TRBJ1-3; v_call: TRBV5-4; d_call: NA; clone_size: once
cdr3_aa: CASYDGGNQPQHF; cdr3_nt: TGTGCCAGCTACGACGGAGGCAATCAGCCCCAGCATTTT; j_call: TRBJ1-5; v_call: TRBV18; d_call: NA; clone_size: NA
cdr3_aa: CASSVASGTAVNIQYF; cdr3_nt: TGTGCCAGCAGCGTTGCAAGCGGGACAGCAGTAAACATTCAGTACTTC; j_call: TRBJ2-4; v_call: TRBV9; d_call: NA; clone_size: NA
cdr3_aa: CASSFSEYETQYF; cdr3_nt: TGTGCCAGCAGCTTCTCAGAATATGAGACCCAGTACTTC; j_call: TRBJ2-5; v_call: TRBV11-2; d_call: NA; clone_size: NA
cdr3_aa: CASSLNTGVNQPQHF; cdr3_nt: TGTGCCAGTAGTTTGAATACAGGGGTGAATCAGCCCCAGCATTTT; j_call: TRBJ1-5; v_call: TRBV19; d_call: TRBD1; clone_size: NA
cdr3_aa: CASSQGFFHTGELFF; cdr3_nt: TGTGCCAGCAGTCAGGGGTTCTTTCACACCGGGGAGCTGTTTTTT; j_call: TRBJ2-2; v_call: TRBV6-2/TRBV6-3; d_call: NA; clone_size: once
cdr3_aa: CARTGGDYGYTF; cdr3_nt: TGTGCCAGGACAGGGGGCGACTATGGCTACACCTTC; j_call: TRBJ1-2; v_call: TRBV2; d_call: TRBD1; clone_size: NA
cdr3_aa: CASSLGRGAGNNSPLHF; cdr3_nt: TGCGCCAGCAGCTTGGGCCGGGGGGCAGGGAATAATTCACCCCTCCACTTT; j_call: TRBJ1-6; v_call: TRBV5-1; d_call: NA; clone_size: NA
cdr3_aa: CASRRGTGGNTEAFF; cdr3_nt: TGTGCCAGTAGGCGGGGGACAGGCGGGAACACTGAAGCTTTCTTT; j_call: TRBJ1-1; v_call: TRBV19; d_call: TRBD1; clone_size: NA
cdr3_aa: CASSEVGSGYQPQHF; cdr3_nt: TGTGCCAGCAGTGAAGTGGGGAGTGGGTATCAGCCCCAGCATTTT; j_call: TRBJ1-5; v_call: TRBV2; d_call: NA; clone_size: NA
cdr3_aa: CASSLGDYREETQYF; cdr3_nt: TGCGCCAGCAGCTTGGGGGACTATAGAGAAGAGACCCAGTACTTC; j_call: TRBJ2-5; v_call: TRBV5-1; d_call: TRBD2; clone_size: NA
cdr3_aa: CASSKERADTQYF; cdr3_nt: TGTGCCAGCAGCAAAGAAAGGGCAGATACGCAGTATTTT; j_call: TRBJ2-3; v_call: TRBV21-1; d_call: NA; clone_size: NA
cdr3_aa: CASSASAGGGDEKLFF; cdr3_nt: TGTGCCAGCAGCGCCTCCGCGGGAGGGGGAGATGAAAAACTGTTTTTT; j_call: TRBJ1-4; v_call: TRBV9; d_call: NA; clone_size: medium-sized
cdr3_aa: CASSLVVGNTEAFF; cdr3_nt: TGTGCCAGCAGCTTAGTCGTGGGGAACACTGAAGCTTTCTTT; j_call: TRBJ1-1; v_call: TRBV7-8; d_call: NA; clone_size: NA
cdr3_aa: CASSDRGLGTEAFF; cdr3_nt: TGTGCCAGCAGCGACAGGGGATTAGGGACTGAAGCTTTCTTT; j_call: TRBJ1-1; v_call: TRBV7-2; d_call: TRBD1; clone_size: NA
cdr3_aa: CASSQRSWDTDTQYF; cdr3_nt: TGCGCCAGCAGCCAGCGATCGTGGGACACAGATACGCAGTATTTT; j_call: TRBJ2-3; v_call: TRBV4-1; d_call: NA; clone_size: NA
cdr3_aa: CASREAGGSYNEQFF; cdr3_nt: TGTGCCAGCAGGGAAGCGGGGGGCTCCTACAATGAGCAGTTCTTC; j_call: TRBJ2-1; v_call: TRBV6-1; d_call: TRBD2; clone_size: NA
cdr3_aa: CASSSRTGEGEKLFF; cdr3_nt: TGTGCCAGCAGCTCTCGGACAGGGGAAGGGGAAAAACTGTTTTTT; j_call: TRBJ1-4; v_call: TRBV5-6; d_call: TRBD1; clone_size: NA
cdr3_aa: CASSLGGGATQYF; cdr3_nt: TGTGCCAGCAGCTTAGGGGGGGGTGCTACGCAGTATTTT; j_call: TRBJ2-3; v_call: TRBV5-6; d_call: NA; clone_size: NA
cdr3_aa: CATSDPGTGNTGELFF; cdr3_nt: TGTGCCACCAGTGACCCCGGGACAGGCAACACCGGGGAGCTGTTTTTT; j_call: TRBJ2-2; v_call: TRBV24-1; d_call: TRBD1; clone_size: NA
cdr3_aa: CARQNSGTDTQYF; cdr3_nt: TGTGCCAGACAGAATTCGGGCACAGATACGCAGTATTTT; j_call: TRBJ2-3; v_call: TRBV25-1; d_call: NA; clone_size: NA
cdr3_aa: CASSRRWPLSGGNTEAFF; cdr3_nt: TGTGCCAGCAGCCGACGGTGGCCCTTGTCAGGGGGAAACACTGAAGCTTTCTTT; j_call: TRBJ1-1; v_call: TRBV5-6; d_call: TRBD1; clone_size: few
cdr3_aa: CASSHRSQNHGELFF; cdr3_nt: TGTGCCAGCTCACATAGATCCCAGAACCACGGGGAGCTGTTTTTT; j_call: TRBJ2-2; v_call: TRBV18; d_call: NA; clone_size: NA
cdr3_aa: CSVETLRVGQFF; cdr3_nt: TGCAGCGTTGAGACGCTCAGGGTAGGGCAGTTCTTC; j_call: TRBJ2-1; v_call: TRBV29-1; d_call: NA; clone_size: medium-sized
cdr3_aa: CATRPGPGRQPQHF; cdr3_nt: TGCGCCACCCGACCCGGGCCAGGTAGACAGCCCCAGCATTTT; j_call: TRBJ1-5; v_call: TRBV5-1; d_call: NA; clone_size: NA
cdr3_aa: CASSPGTGTYGYTF; cdr3_nt: TGTGCCAGTAGTCCCGGGACAGGGACCTATGGCTACACCTTC; j_call: TRBJ1-2; v_call: TRBV19; d_call: TRBD1; clone_size: NA
cdr3_aa: CASSLGLAGGPLYF; cdr3_nt: TGTGCCAGCAGCTTAGGACTAGCGGGGGGGCCGCTGTACTTC; j_call: TRBJ2-4; v_call: TRBV7-2; d_call: TRBD2; clone_size: NA
cdr3_aa: CASSELTNNEQFF; cdr3_nt: TGTGCCAGCAGTGAATTAACAAACAATGAGCAGTTCTTC; j_call: TRBJ2-1; v_call: TRBV2; d_call: NA; clone_size: NA
cdr3_aa: CASSLRLAGGQYNEQFF; cdr3_nt: TGCGCCAGCAGCCTCCGACTAGCGGGGGGGCAATACAATGAGCAGTTCTTC; j_call: TRBJ2-1; v_call: TRBV4-1; d_call: TRBD2; clone_size: NA
cdr3_aa: CASSLVGPAGANVLTF; cdr3_nt: TGTGCCAGCAGCTTGGTTGGGCCAGCGGGGGCCAACGTCCTGACTTTC; j_call: TRBJ2-6; v_call: TRBV5-4; d_call: NA; clone_size: NA
cdr3_aa: CASSSRLAGGTDTQYF; cdr3_nt: TGCGCCAGCAGCTCAAGACTAGCGGGAGGCACAGATACGCAGTATTTT; j_call: TRBJ2-3; v_call: TRBV5-1; d_call: TRBD2; clone_size: once
cdr3_aa: CAIPPTGGLSTNEKLFF; cdr3_nt: TGTGCCATCCCCCCGACAGGGGGCCTCTCAACTAATGAAAAACTGTTTTTT; j_call: TRBJ1-4; v_call: TRBV21-1; d_call: NA; clone_size: NA
cdr3_aa: CASSHRLADTDTQYF; cdr3_nt: TGTGCCAGCAGCCACCGGCTAGCGGACACAGATACGCAGTATTTT; j_call: TRBJ2-3; v_call: TRBV3-1/TRBV3-2; d_call: TRBD2; clone_size: NA
cdr3_aa: CASSVGGAGELFF; cdr3_nt: TGTGCCAGCAGCGTAGGAGGAGCCGGGGAGCTGTTTTTT; j_call: TRBJ2-2; v_call: TRBV9; d_call: NA; clone_size: few
cdr3_aa: CASKTGTQSYNEQFF; cdr3_nt: TGTGCCAGTAAAACCGGGACGCAATCCTACAATGAGCAGTTCTTC; j_call: TRBJ2-1; v_call: TRBV19; d_call: NA; clone_size: NA
cdr3_aa: CASSQVGPRATQYF; cdr3_nt: TGTGCCAGCAGCCAGGTAGGACCCCGGGCTACGCAGTATTTT; j_call: TRBJ2-3; v_call: TRBV3-1/TRBV3-2; d_call: NA; clone_size: NA
cdr3_aa: CASSVDRNTEAFF; cdr3_nt: TGTGCCAGCAGCGTTGACAGAAACACTGAAGCTTTCTTT; j_call: TRBJ1-1; v_call: TRBV7-2; d_call: NA; clone_size: NA
cdr3_aa: CASSRTGVGADTQYF; cdr3_nt: TGTGCCAGCAGCAGGACAGGGGTTGGGGCAGATACGCAGTATTTT; j_call: TRBJ2-3; v_call: TRBV5-6; d_call: TRBD1; clone_size: NA
cdr3_aa: CASSPGRSNQPQHF; cdr3_nt: TGTGCCAGCAGCCCGGGACGGAGCAATCAGCCCCAGCATTTT; j_call: TRBJ1-5; v_call: TRBV11-2; d_call: NA; clone_size: NA
cdr3_aa: CASSLSVNTEAFF; cdr3_nt: TGTGCCAGCAGCTTATCAGTGAACACTGAAGCTTTCTTT; j_call: TRBJ1-1; v_call: TRBV7-2; d_call: NA; clone_size: few
cdr3_aa: CASSVVDYSGANVLTF; cdr3_nt: TGTGCCAGCAGCGTAGTTGACTACTCTGGGGCCAACGTCCTGACTTTC; j_call: TRBJ2-6; v_call: TRBV9; d_call: NA; clone_size: NA
cdr3_aa: CAISRQGAGNTEAFF; cdr3_nt: TGTGCCATCAGTAGACAGGGGGCGGGGAACACTGAAGCTTTCTTT; j_call: TRBJ1-1; v_call: TRBV10-3; d_call: TRBD1; clone_size: NA
cdr3_aa: CAISDSYSNQPQHF; cdr3_nt: TGTGCCATCAGTGACAGTTATAGCAATCAGCCCCAGCATTTT; j_call: TRBJ1-5; v_call: TRBV10-3; d_call: NA; clone_size: NA
cdr3_aa: CASGTDGYTF; cdr3_nt: TGTGCCAGTGGGACGGATGGCTACACCTTC; j_call: TRBJ1-2; v_call: TRBV19; d_call: NA; clone_size: NA
cdr3_aa: CASSPQGFDNEQFF; cdr3_nt: TGTGCCAGCTCACCACAGGGGTTCGACAATGAGCAGTTCTTC; j_call: TRBJ2-1; v_call: TRBV18; d_call: NA; clone_size: NA
cdr3_aa: CASSLRVLGQETQYF; cdr3_nt: TGTGCCAGCAGCCTACGGGTTTTGGGCCAAGAGACCCAGTACTTC; j_call: TRBJ2-5; v_call: TRBV5-6; d_call: NA; clone_size: NA
cdr3_aa: CASSVTGNYGYTF; cdr3_nt: TGTGCCAGCAGCGTGACAGGGAACTATGGCTACACCTTC; j_call: TRBJ1-2; v_call: TRBV9; d_call: TRBD1; clone_size: NA